The 20 T cell receptor beta chains below all came from one sample that was sequenced in a study of cytomegalovirus exposure and HLA in healthy donors. A multiplex PCR was run with 60 Vbeta primers and 13 Jbeta primers. Generated by immunoSEQ multiplex PCR, the TCRdb table keeps only in-frame clones and is missing some. The sample has some 190,000 clones; around 87% are singletons. The material sequenced was PBMCs. The receptors originated from a man aged 25-45 years in good health and CMV-seronegative.

The chain's CDR3 is CASSRQGYNQETQYF. The CDR3, as DNA: TGTGCCAGCAGTCGACAGGGGTACAACCAAGAGACCCAGTACTTC. The chain joins TRBV6-5 to TRBJ2-5, with 8 bases aligning to TRBD1. The CDR3 has 15 residues. The germline CDR1 and CDR2 sequences are MNHEY and SVGAGI. The J segment lost 0 bases and the V segment lost 5 bases, leaving 5 bases of the junction unmatched.

This clone was observed once. CDR3 sequence: CASSEVTVQETQYF. The CDR3 DNA follows: TGTGCCAGCAGTGAAGTAACGGTTCAAGAGACCCAGTACTTC. The V and J genes are TRBV2 and TRBJ2-5; no reliable D call. Trimming took off 1 base at V and 2 bases at J, with 8 bases between the two ends. Germline V gives CDR1 SNHLY, CDR2 FYNNEI. CDR3 size: 14 residues.

The gene calls are TRBV6-6 and TRBJ1-3; no firm D call. The CDR3 spans 16 residues. Germline V lookup: CDR1 MNHNY, CDR2 SVGAGI (reference sequence). Trimming left V 0 bases short and J 4 bases short, with 13 bases between. The CDR3 DNA reads TGTGCCAGCAGTTACTCTATGGAGCCGGGGGGAAACACCATATATTTT. It specifies CASSYSMEPGGNTIYF.

The chain couples TRBV5-1 to TRBJ2-3; TRBD2 agrees at 13 bases. The CDR3 loop spans 16 amino acids. With 4 bases clipped from V and 3 bases from J, the junction kept 5 bases outside the gene matches. Germline V gene data show CDR1 as SGHRS and CDR2 as YFSETQ. This CDR3 is CASSPGTSGNTDTQYF. For the CDR3, the DNA is TGCGCCAGCAGCCCTGGGACTAGCGGGAATACAGATACGCAGTATTTT. Variable domain in full (rest from reference TRBV5-1 and TRBJ2-3): KAGVTQTPRYLIKTRGQQVTLSCSPISGHRSVSWYQQTPGQGLQFLFEYFSETQRNKGNFPGRFSGRQFSNSRSEMNVSTLELGDSALYLCASSPGTSGNTDTQYFGPGTRLTVL.

The chain is built from TRBV27 and TRBJ1-1; TRBD1 is a possible D gene (5 bases). Germline V gives CDR1 MNHEY, CDR2 SMNVEV (reference sequence). The CDR3 is 14 residues long. V dropped 3 bases and J dropped 5 bases, with 13 bases sitting between them. The CDR3 loop is CASSFVPGYTEAFF. DNA of the CDR3: TGTGCCAGCAGTTTCGTTCCAGGGTATACTGAAGCTTTCTTT.

V and J are TRBV28 and TRBJ2-5, with a tentative D call TRBD2 (6 bases). The V gene lost 6 bases and the J gene lost 5 bases, with 25 bases spanning the gap. This CDR3 comprises 17 residues. The germline CDR1 and CDR2 sequences are MDHEN and SYDVKM. The CDR3 loop reads CASRATGRLPREETQYF. The CDR3 DNA sequence: TGTGCCAGCAGGGCAACGGGACGCCTGCCCCGGGAGGAGACCCAGTACTTC.

V usage is TRBV19 and J usage is TRBJ2-2; tentative D call: TRBD2 (6 bases). The CDR3 contains 12 residues. With 5 bases removed from V and 6 bases from J, the gap between germline ends came to 7 bases. Germline CDR1 and CDR2: LNHDA and SQIVND (reference sequence). The CDR3 DNA reads TGTGCCAGTAGTGGAGGGGCCGGGGAGCTGTTTTTT. It yields the protein CASSGGAGELFF.

The chain uses TRBV27 and TRBJ1-1, with 9 bases lining up with TRBD1. Germline V gene lookup returns CDR1 MNHEY and CDR2 SMNVEV (reference sequence). V was pared by 6 bases and J by 11 bases, with 19 bases of the junction left unmatched. The CDR3 loop spans 16 amino acids. The CDR3 coding sequence is TGTGCCAGCAGGGGACAGGGTAGGGTCCCATCCGATAATGCTTTCTTT. Its translation is CASRGQGRVPSDNAFF.

The V gene is TRBV2, the J gene TRBJ1-1; D unclear. The CDR3 runs to 16 residues. V was trimmed by 0 bases and J by 0 bases, leaving 11 bases between them. Germline values: CDR1 SNHLY, CDR2 FYNNEI. The CDR3 coding sequence is TGTGCCAGCAGTGAAGCGCGGGGATATCTGAACACTGAAGCTTTCTTT. This gives the protein CASSEARGYLNTEAFF.

The chain recombines TRBV19 with TRBJ2-1, with TRBD1 as a possible D gene (6 bases). Germline V gene lookup returns CDR1 LNHDA and CDR2 SQIVND (reference sequence). This CDR3 comprises 15 residues. The V gene lost 0 bases and the J gene lost 4 bases, with 10 bases spanning the gap. The CDR3 coding sequence is TGTGCCAGTAGTATAGAGGCCCAGGGGTACAATGAGCAGTTCTTC. It encodes CASSIEAQGYNEQFF.

The rearrangement joins TRBV11-2 to TRBJ2-7; 9 nucleotides line up with TRBD2. The CDR3 runs to 15 residues. The V gene end was trimmed by 5 bases and the J gene end by 7 bases; junction bases not matched to a gene: 12. CDR1 and CDR2 (germline): SGHAT, FQNNGV. The CDR3 is CASSRSRLAAGEQYF. CDR3 DNA sequence: TGTGCCAGCAGCCGTTCCCGACTAGCGGCGGGAGAGCAGTACTTC.

The DNA of the CDR3 is TGTGCCAGTCGGTATGATCGGAGCAGGAACACTGAAGCTTTCTTT. Its translation is CASRYDRSRNTEAFF. This sequence joins TRBV19 and TRBJ1-1; D remains unclear. CDR3 length equals 15 residues. Germline assignment: CDR1 LNHDA and CDR2 SQIVND (reference sequence). Trimming took off 8 bases at V and 1 base at J, with 17 bases between the two ends.

The chain has TRBV11-2 and TRBJ1-2; D remains ambiguous. This CDR3 comprises 12 residues. Trimming removed 2 bases from V and 4 bases from J, with 5 bases in between. Germline V gives CDR1 SGHAT, CDR2 FQNNGV. The CDR3 DNA sequence: TGTGCCAGCAGCTTACGGAGCTATGGCTACACCTTC. Encoded protein: CASSLRSYGYTF.

Concerning this clone itself: Other DNA sequences in the same sample also yield this CDR3. The chain has TRBV14 and TRBJ2-7; 12 nucleotides agree with TRBD2. CDR3 length: 15 amino acids. Germline CDR1 SGHDN, CDR2 FVKESK. V lost 4 bases to trimming and J lost 4 bases; unmatched junction nucleotides: 5. The CDR3 spells CASSRGLAGSYEQYF. For the CDR3, the DNA is TGTGCCAGCAGCCGCGGACTAGCGGGGAGTTACGAGCAGTACTTC.

The chain joins TRBV19 to TRBJ1-4; 11 bases are a match to TRBD1. V shed 5 bases, J shed 14 bases, and the junction held 13 bases outside the gene matches. The CDR3 consists of 15 residues. Germline CDR1 reads LNHDA; CDR2 reads SQIVND (reference sequence). This CDR3 is CASSSRTGGPTLLFF. The CDR3 DNA follows: TGTGCCAGTAGTTCCAGGACAGGGGGCCCAACCCTTCTGTTTTTT.

This chain uses TRBV7-6 with TRBJ2-3; D remains unclear. V lost 4 bases to trimming and J lost 1 base, with 24 bases between them. Germline CDR1 SGHVS, CDR2 FNYEAQ. CDR3 length equals 19 residues. The DNA of the CDR3 is TGTGCCAGCAGCTCCCTCACCTTGTTAGAACGGTTGGGCACAGATACGCAGTATTTT. Its protein product is CASSSLTLLERLGTDTQYF.

This clone has more than one count but fewer than ten. The chain joins TRBV5-1 to TRBJ2-5; no definite D call. Trimming left V 0 bases short and J 4 bases short, with 22 bases between. CDR3 size: 18 residues. Germline loops: CDR1 SGHRS, CDR2 YFSETQ. CDR3 loop: CASSLDPSRGRPAETQYF. The CDR3 nucleotides read TGCGCCAGCAGCTTGGATCCCAGTCGAGGCAGACCGGCAGAGACCCAGTACTTC. Full variable domain (outside the CDR3, taken from reference TRBV5-1 and TRBJ2-5): KAGVTQTPRYLIKTRGQQVTLSCSPISGHRSVSWYQQTPGQGLQFLFEYFSETQRNKGNFPGRFSGRQFSNSRSEMNVSTLELGDSALYLCASSLDPSRGRPAETQYFGPGTRLLVL.

The gene calls are TRBV19 and TRBJ1-3; D might be TRBD1 (6 bases). Between the trimmed V and J ends, which lost 7 bases and 2 bases, there was a span of 15 bases. CDR1 and CDR2 from the germline V gene are LNHDA and SQIVND (reference sequence). The length of the CDR3 is 15 residues. In DNA, the CDR3 is TGTGCCAGTACCCAGGACAGAAGTGCTGGAAACACCATATATTTT. Translating it yields CASTQDRSAGNTIYF.

This sequence joins TRBV15 and TRBJ2-4; TRBD1 matches at 7 bases. V dropped 4 bases and J dropped 7; count of bases not matched to a gene: 7. CDR1 LNHNV and CDR2 YYDKDF come from the germline V gene (reference sequence). The CDR3 consists of 14 residues. The CDR3 DNA sequence: TGTGCCACCAGCATCAGGCTAGGGGGCAACATTCAGTACTTC. Amino acid sequence: CATSIRLGGNIQYF.

This chain joins TRBV2 and TRBJ2-3; D may be TRBD2 (5 bases). Germline CDR1 and CDR2: SNHLY and FYNNEI. The CDR3 consists of 12 residues. V lost 6 bases and J lost 6, with 10 bases in between. The CDR3 spells CASSSGVDTQYF. CDR3 sequence (DNA): TGTGCCAGCAGCTCCGGGGTTGATACGCAGTATTTT.